One sample yielded the 13 T cell receptor beta chains listed below, sequenced in a study of blood T cell repertoires in COVID-19. Using immunoSEQ multiplex PCR, the repertoire was profiled, and TCRdb retains in-frame clones only, with some absent. Of 200,000 to 300,000 clones in the sample, about 89% were seen once. What was sequenced was PBMCs or T cells enriched from blood (not recorded which). The receptors come from a woman aged 18-30 years who had recovered from COVID-19.

This chain joins TRBV5-1 and TRBJ2-7; D unclear. The CDR3 loop spans 14 amino acids. The germline V gene encodes CDR1 SGHRS and CDR2 YFSETQ. Trimming cost V 3 bases and J 0 bases, with 10 bases left between them. The CDR3 coding sequence is TGCGCCAGCAGCTACCTATCGAGCTCCTACGAGCAGTACTTC. Protein: CASSYLSSSYEQYF.

This chain joins TRBV6-5 and TRBJ2-2, with a possible D match to TRBD1 (6 bases). The length of the CDR3 is 14 residues. Per germline, CDR1 MNHEY and CDR2 SVGAGI. V was cut by 8 bases and J by 5 bases, with 15 bases left in between. The CDR3 DNA reads as TGTGCCAGCGGGCGACAGGTTGCGACCGGGGAGCTGTTTTTT. Protein: CASGRQVATGELFF.

The chain has TRBV6-6 and TRBJ2-3; 12 bases match TRBD2. Trimming removed 5 bases from V and 5 bases from J; junction bases left unmatched: 11. Per the germline V gene, CDR1 is MNHNY and CDR2 is SVGAGI (reference sequence). The length of the CDR3 is 17 residues. CDR3 sequence (DNA): TGTGCCAGCAGTCTTTTGACTAGCGGGAGTGGGATAGATACGCAGTATTTT. Translating it yields CASSLLTSGSGIDTQYF.

The rearrangement uses TRBV5-6 and TRBJ1-3; weak D call: TRBD1 (6 bases). The CDR3 spans 15 residues. Trimming took 1 base from V and 4 from J, leaving 12 bases between them. Per germline, CDR1 SGHDT and CDR2 YYEEEE. Written as DNA, the CDR3 is TGTGCCAGCAGCTTGTTGGGGGCGCGAGGAAACACCATATATTTT. The encoded protein is CASSLLGARGNTIYF.

This chain uses TRBV9 with TRBJ2-4, with a weak D call TRBD2 (5 bases). The V end was cut by 2 bases, the J end by 2 bases, with 8 bases between. Germline loops: CDR1 SGDLS, CDR2 YYNGEE. This CDR3 contains 14 residues. The CDR3 DNA follows: TGTGCCAGCAGCGTTGGGAGTACCAAAAACATTCAGTACTTC. Its translation: CASSVGSTKNIQYF.

V usage is TRBV28 and J usage is TRBJ2-1; TRBD2 might be the D (6 bases). This CDR3 region has 14 residues. Per the germline V gene, CDR1 is MDHEN and CDR2 is SYDVKM. The V gene lost 2 bases and the J gene lost 8 bases, with 13 bases spanning the gap. CDR3 nucleotides: TGTGCCAGCAGTTTAGGAGGGAGGTTGGATGAGCAGTTCTTC. Its protein is CASSLGGRLDEQFF.

Remarks on this clone: This CDR3 is also generated by other DNA sequences in the sample. The chain recombines TRBV27 with TRBJ2-7, with D possibly matching TRBD1 (5 bases). The V end was cut by 6 bases, the J end by 1 base, with 7 bases between. The germline CDR1 and CDR2 sequences are MNHEY and SMNVEV (reference sequence). The CDR3 is made up of 12 amino acids. The DNA for the CDR3 is TGTGCCAGCAGCTCAGGGTCCTACGAGCAGTACTTC. Translating gives CASSSGSYEQYF.

This sequence joins TRBV5-1 and TRBJ1-1; possible D gene TRBD1, 6 bases. CDR3 length: 15 amino acids. Germline assignment: CDR1 SGHRS and CDR2 YFSETQ. Trimming removed 0 bases from V and 1 base from J, with 10 bases in between. The CDR3 protein is CASSLGGRGNTEAFF. CDR3 nucleotide sequence: TGCGCCAGCAGCTTGGGTGGCAGGGGGAACACTGAAGCTTTCTTT.

The chain links TRBV27 to TRBJ2-2, with 12 bases lining up with TRBD2. The germline V gene has CDR1 MNHEY and CDR2 SMNVEV (reference sequence). The CDR3 is 17 amino acids. With 6 bases clipped from V and 6 bases from J, the junction kept 11 bases outside the gene matches. CDR3 nucleotides: TGTGCCAGCAGGCTCACTCCGACTAGCGGGAGTTCCGGGGAGCTGTTTTTT. Protein product: CASRLTPTSGSSGELFF.

This chain uses TRBV5-1 with TRBJ2-3, with 9 bases fitting TRBD2. V lost 0 bases, J lost 3 bases, and 8 bases stayed unmatched. The CDR3 consists of 17 residues. Germline CDR1 reads SGHRS; CDR2 reads YFSETQ. CDR3 DNA sequence: TGCGCCAGCAGCTTGGCCTTAGCGGGGGTTGGTACAGATACGCAGTATTTT. Protein: CASSLALAGVGTDTQYF.

Only one count was recorded for this clone. This chain uses TRBV6-5 with TRBJ1-2; maybe TRBD1 (5 bases). V was trimmed by 1 base and J by 5 bases, leaving 11 bases between them. Germline CDR1 and CDR2: MNHEY and SVGAGI. CDR3 length: 14 residues. DNA of the CDR3: TGTGCCAGCAGTTACTTGCAGGGCGGATATGGCTACACCTTC. This translates into CASSYLQGGYGYTF.

The chain has TRBV29-1 and TRBJ1-5, with 8 nucleotides matching TRBD1. The CDR3 runs to 13 residues. After removal of 4 bases from V and 2 bases from J, the junction contained 1 base not matched to a gene. The germline V gene encodes CDR1 SQVTM and CDR2 ANQGSEA. The CDR3 DNA reads as TGCAGCGTTGTGACAGGGGGCAATCAGCCCCAGCATTTT. Translation: CSVVTGGNQPQHF.

This rearrangement joins TRBV19 to TRBJ1-5; 7 bases agree with TRBD1. The CDR3 sequence is 14 residues long. V shed 10 bases, J shed 1 base, and the junction held 7 bases outside the gene matches. Germline CDR1 and CDR2: LNHDA and SQIVND (reference sequence). CDR3 nucleotides: TGTGCCACAGGAACAGGGGACAGCAATCAGCCCCAGCATTTT. This sequence encodes CATGTGDSNQPQHF.